These T cell receptor beta chains were read from a single sample in a study of cytomegalovirus exposure and HLA in healthy donors. Libraries were prepared by immunoSEQ multiplex PCR; TCRdb keeps only in-frame clonotypes and omits some of them. The sample includes 55,000 to 75,000 clones, approximately 94% seen only once; the top ten take around 1.5%. The sample comprised PBMCs. The receptors were sampled from a young man in good health and CMV-seropositive. The CDR3 runs from the conserved cysteine through the conserved F or W. The order of the fields is clone size, D gene, J gene, V gene, CDR3 DNA, CDR3 protein. The D gene is left open where the match is weak. Clone size is not always given. Where it is, it says once, few, many or a class for expanded clones.

abundance: -
d_gene: -
j_gene: TRBJ1-3
v_gene: TRBV18
CDR3nt: TGTGCCAGCTCAACCGGCGGGGACTCTGGAAACACCATATATTTT
CDR3aa: CASSTGGDSGNTIYF

abundance: -
d_gene: TRBD1
j_gene: TRBJ1-2
v_gene: TRBV5-5
CDR3nt: TGTGCCAGCAGCCCACAGGGGGCCTATGGCTACACCTTC
CDR3aa: CASSPQGAYGYTF

abundance: -
d_gene: -
j_gene: TRBJ2-3
v_gene: TRBV7-8
CDR3nt: TGTGCCAGCAGCGACCGAGGCGGGGTGGGCTACACAGATACGCAGTATTTT
CDR3aa: CASSDRGGVGYTDTQYF

abundance: -
d_gene: -
j_gene: TRBJ2-5
v_gene: TRBV4-1
CDR3nt: TGCGCCAGCAGCCAGGGCTGGGAGACCCAGTACTTC
CDR3aa: CASSQGWETQYF

abundance: -
d_gene: TRBD1
j_gene: TRBJ2-7
v_gene: TRBV6-5
CDR3nt: TGTGCCAGCAGTTACGCCCCCTGGACAGGCTCCTACGAGCAGTACTTC
CDR3aa: CASSYAPWTGSYEQYF

abundance: -
d_gene: TRBD2
j_gene: TRBJ2-1
v_gene: TRBV7-8
CDR3nt: TGTGCCAGCAGCGCATATAGCGGGGGGGCCCATGAGCAGTTCTTC
CDR3aa: CASSAYSGGAHEQFF

abundance: -
d_gene: TRBD2
j_gene: TRBJ2-3
v_gene: TRBV14
CDR3nt: TGTGCCAGCAGCCCGCGGGAGGGCCTGACAGATACGCAGTATTTT
CDR3aa: CASSPREGLTDTQYF

abundance: once
d_gene: -
j_gene: TRBJ1-1
v_gene: TRBV6-5
CDR3nt: TGTGCCAGCAGGGCGGGGCTTAGTGAAGCTTTCTTT
CDR3aa: CASRAGLSEAFF

abundance: -
d_gene: -
j_gene: TRBJ2-7
v_gene: TRBV4-1
CDR3nt: TGCGCCAGCAGCCAAGGGTTTCGAGGCAGCTCCTACGAGCAGTACTTC
CDR3aa: CASSQGFRGSSYEQYF

abundance: -
d_gene: TRBD2
j_gene: TRBJ2-7
v_gene: TRBV4-1
CDR3nt: TGCGCCAGCAGCCAAGTTCACGGAGACCTAGCGGGAGGTTCCTACGAGCAGTACTTC
CDR3aa: CASSQVHGDLAGGSYEQYF

abundance: -
d_gene: TRBD1
j_gene: TRBJ1-4
v_gene: TRBV4-2
CDR3nt: TGTGCCAGCAGCCAAGACAGACAGGGGGAGAAAAAACTGTTTTTT
CDR3aa: CASSQDRQGEKKLFF

abundance: -
d_gene: TRBD2
j_gene: TRBJ2-7
v_gene: TRBV6-1
CDR3nt: TGTGCCAGCAGATCTTTGGGACTAGCGGGAGTTGAGCAGTACTTC
CDR3aa: CASRSLGLAGVEQYF

abundance: -
d_gene: TRBD1
j_gene: TRBJ2-7
v_gene: TRBV29-1
CDR3nt: TGCAGCGTTGTATCTCCGGGACAGGGATCCTACGAGCAGTACTTC
CDR3aa: CSVVSPGQGSYEQYF

abundance: -
d_gene: -
j_gene: TRBJ1-6
v_gene: TRBV27
CDR3nt: TGTGCCAGCAACCCATACAGCTCCTATAATTCACCCCTCCACTTT
CDR3aa: CASNPYSSYNSPLHF

abundance: -
d_gene: -
j_gene: TRBJ2-2
v_gene: TRBV4-1
CDR3nt: TGCGCCAGCAGCCCGGCGGAGGGGACCGGGGAGCTGTTTTTT
CDR3aa: CASSPAEGTGELFF

abundance: -
d_gene: -
j_gene: TRBJ1-2
v_gene: TRBV7-9
CDR3nt: TGTGCCAGCAGCTCAGCGGACAGCCGCTCTATCTATGGCTACACCTTC
CDR3aa: CASSSADSRSIYGYTF

abundance: -
d_gene: -
j_gene: TRBJ1-1
v_gene: TRBV21-1
CDR3nt: TGTGCCAGCAGCAAAGGCCGAGTTGACAGTCGTTCCAACGACACTGAAGCTTTCTTT
CDR3aa: CASSKGRVDSRSNDTEAFF

abundance: -
d_gene: -
j_gene: TRBJ1-3
v_gene: TRBV16
CDR3nt: TGTGCCAGCAGCCAATTCCCTCGGCAGGGCGCTGGAAACACCATATATTTT
CDR3aa: CASSQFPRQGAGNTIYF

abundance: -
d_gene: TRBD1
j_gene: TRBJ2-1
v_gene: TRBV5-1
CDR3nt: TGCGCCAGCAGCGCGACAGGGGCAGGGGAGCAGTTCTTC
CDR3aa: CASSATGAGEQFF

abundance: -
d_gene: TRBD2
j_gene: TRBJ2-1
v_gene: TRBV29-1
CDR3nt: TGCAGCGTTGAAGATCTTAGCGGGTCAACCTACAATGAGCAGTTCTTC
CDR3aa: CSVEDLSGSTYNEQFF

abundance: -
d_gene: TRBD2
j_gene: TRBJ2-3
v_gene: TRBV5-4
CDR3nt: TGTGCCAGCAGGACCCCTAGCGGGGGCACAGATACGCAGTATTTT
CDR3aa: CASRTPSGGTDTQYF

abundance: -
d_gene: TRBD2
j_gene: TRBJ2-3
v_gene: TRBV28
CDR3nt: TGTGCCAGCAGTGCCCGGACTAGCGGGATCACAGATACGCAGTATTTT
CDR3aa: CASSARTSGITDTQYF

abundance: -
d_gene: -
j_gene: TRBJ2-5
v_gene: TRBV11-2
CDR3nt: TGTGCCAGCAGCTGGACAGAAGAGACCCAGTACTTC
CDR3aa: CASSWTEETQYF

abundance: -
d_gene: -
j_gene: TRBJ2-7
v_gene: TRBV5-1
CDR3nt: TGCGCCAGCAGCCCTGACGCACGGGGGTGGGACGAGCAGTACTTC
CDR3aa: CASSPDARGWDEQYF

abundance: -
d_gene: -
j_gene: TRBJ2-7
v_gene: TRBV21-1
CDR3nt: TGTGCCAGCAGCACCCCGGGACTACCGAACGAGCAGTACTTC
CDR3aa: CASSTPGLPNEQYF

abundance: -
d_gene: -
j_gene: TRBJ1-2
v_gene: TRBV27
CDR3nt: TGTGCCAGTTTTTCCCCTTCCAACCGGGACAAAGAACATGGCTACACCTTC
CDR3aa: CASFSPSNRDKEHGYTF

abundance: once
d_gene: TRBD1
j_gene: TRBJ1-2
v_gene: TRBV5-6
CDR3nt: TGTGCCAGCAGCCCCTGGACAGGGTACGGCTACACCTTC
CDR3aa: CASSPWTGYGYTF

abundance: once
d_gene: -
j_gene: TRBJ2-7
v_gene: TRBV5-4
CDR3nt: TGTGCCAGCAGCCCAGCAGGTTCCTCCTACGAGCAGTACTTC
CDR3aa: CASSPAGSSYEQYF

abundance: -
d_gene: TRBD2
j_gene: TRBJ2-3
v_gene: TRBV28
CDR3nt: TGTGCCAGCAGTATCCGGAGCGGGAGGGGAGATACGCAGTATTTT
CDR3aa: CASSIRSGRGDTQYF

abundance: -
d_gene: TRBD1
j_gene: TRBJ2-7
v_gene: TRBV5-1
CDR3nt: TGCGCCAGCAACGCCGGGACAGATTTCTACGAGCAGTACTTC
CDR3aa: CASNAGTDFYEQYF

abundance: -
d_gene: TRBD2
j_gene: TRBJ2-1
v_gene: TRBV7-6
CDR3nt: TGTGCCAGCAGCTTAGAGGGACTAGCGGATGAGCAGTTCTTC
CDR3aa: CASSLEGLADEQFF

abundance: -
d_gene: -
j_gene: TRBJ2-4
v_gene: TRBV4-1
CDR3nt: TGCGCCAGCAGCCAAGGACAGGGAGGCAAAAACATTCAGTACTTC
CDR3aa: CASSQGQGGKNIQYF

abundance: -
d_gene: -
j_gene: TRBJ1-2
v_gene: TRBV7-2
CDR3nt: TGTGCCAGCAGCCCCTCAGAACGCTATGGCTACACCTTC
CDR3aa: CASSPSERYGYTF

abundance: -
d_gene: -
j_gene: TRBJ1-6
v_gene: TRBV14
CDR3nt: TGTGCCAGCAGCCTCAGGGTTGGTAATTCACCCCTCCACTTT
CDR3aa: CASSLRVGNSPLHF

abundance: -
d_gene: TRBD1
j_gene: TRBJ1-2
v_gene: TRBV6-6
CDR3nt: TGTGCCAGCACCAGGGACAGGGGAGGGTATGGCTACACCTTC
CDR3aa: CASTRDRGGYGYTF

abundance: -
d_gene: TRBD2
j_gene: TRBJ2-1
v_gene: TRBV6-1
CDR3nt: TGTGCCAGCATGCCGGGACTAGGCTACAATCAGCAGTTCTTC
CDR3aa: CASMPGLGYNQQFF

abundance: -
d_gene: TRBD2
j_gene: TRBJ2-7
v_gene: TRBV7-9
CDR3nt: TGTGCCAGCAGCCTTAGCGGGGGCTACGAGCAGTACTTC
CDR3aa: CASSLSGGYEQYF

abundance: -
d_gene: -
j_gene: TRBJ1-3
v_gene: TRBV9
CDR3nt: TGTGCCAGCAGCAGAGCCTCGGGAAACACCATATATTTT
CDR3aa: CASSRASGNTIYF

abundance: -
d_gene: -
j_gene: TRBJ1-1
v_gene: TRBV28
CDR3nt: TGTGCCAGCAGACCAGGGGCGACTGAAGCTTTCTTT
CDR3aa: CASRPGATEAFF

abundance: -
d_gene: -
j_gene: TRBJ1-1
v_gene: TRBV4-1
CDR3nt: TGCGCCAGCAGCCTAGCCCCGGCCGGAGGTCAAGAAGCTTTCTTT
CDR3aa: CASSLAPAGGQEAFF

abundance: -
d_gene: -
j_gene: TRBJ2-1
v_gene: TRBV6-1
CDR3nt: TGTGCCAGCAGTGAAAGAAGGACAGCTCCCCGCAATGAGCAGTTCTTC
CDR3aa: CASSERRTAPRNEQFF

abundance: -
d_gene: -
j_gene: TRBJ1-2
v_gene: TRBV15
CDR3nt: TGTGCCACCAGCAGAGACGCGGTAGGAAGTGGCTACACCTTC
CDR3aa: CATSRDAVGSGYTF